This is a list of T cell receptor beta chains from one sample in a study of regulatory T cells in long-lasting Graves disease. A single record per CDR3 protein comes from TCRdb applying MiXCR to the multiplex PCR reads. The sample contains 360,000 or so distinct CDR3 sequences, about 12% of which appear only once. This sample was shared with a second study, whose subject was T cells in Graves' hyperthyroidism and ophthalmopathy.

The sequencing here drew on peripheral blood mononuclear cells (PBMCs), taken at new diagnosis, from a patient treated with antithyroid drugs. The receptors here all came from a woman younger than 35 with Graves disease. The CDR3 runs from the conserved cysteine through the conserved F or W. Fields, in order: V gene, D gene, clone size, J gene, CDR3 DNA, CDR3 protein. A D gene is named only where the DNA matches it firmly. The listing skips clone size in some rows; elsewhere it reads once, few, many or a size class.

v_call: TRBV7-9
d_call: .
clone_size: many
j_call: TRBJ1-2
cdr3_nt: TGTGCCAGCAGCTTAAACGAGGGAAGTATCGATGGCTACACCTTC
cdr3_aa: CASSLNEGSIDGYTF

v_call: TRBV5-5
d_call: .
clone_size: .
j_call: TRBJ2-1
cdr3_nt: TGTGCCAGCAGCTCCGGACCTTACAATGAGCAGTTCTTC
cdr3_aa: CASSSGPYNEQFF

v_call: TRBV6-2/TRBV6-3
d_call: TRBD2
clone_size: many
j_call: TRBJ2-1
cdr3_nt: TGTGCCAGCAGTGACATACTAGCGGGAATTAACAATGAGCAGTTCTTC
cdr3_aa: CASSDILAGINNEQFF

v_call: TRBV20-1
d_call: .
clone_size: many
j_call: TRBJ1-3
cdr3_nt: TGCAGTGCTAGAGAAGGAGGGTTTGGGAACACCATATATTTT
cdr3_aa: CSAREGGFGNTIYF

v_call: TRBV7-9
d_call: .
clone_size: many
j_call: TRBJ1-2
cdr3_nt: TGTGCCAGCAGCTTAGTAGCAGGCTGGGCTAACTATGGCTACACCTTC
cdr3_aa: CASSLVAGWANYGYTF

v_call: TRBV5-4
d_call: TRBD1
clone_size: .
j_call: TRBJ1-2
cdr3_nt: TGTGCCAGCAGCAGACAGGGCCCGTATGGCTACACCTTC
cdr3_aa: CASSRQGPYGYTF

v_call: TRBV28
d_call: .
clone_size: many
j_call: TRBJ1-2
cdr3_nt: TGTGCCAGCAGGGAGCACAGGGCTGGCTACACCTTC
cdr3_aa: CASREHRAGYTF

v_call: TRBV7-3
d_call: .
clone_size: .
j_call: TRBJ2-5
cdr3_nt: TGTGCCAGCAGCCCCGGGGCTCCTGGCCAAGAGACCCAGTACTTC
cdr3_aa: CASSPGAPGQETQYF

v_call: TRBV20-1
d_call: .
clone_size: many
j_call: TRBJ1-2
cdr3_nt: TGCAGTGCTACCGGAACGATTAACTATGGCTACACCTTC
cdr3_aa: CSATGTINYGYTF

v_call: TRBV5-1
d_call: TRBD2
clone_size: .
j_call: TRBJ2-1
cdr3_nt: TGCGCCAGCAGCTTTGGGACTATGAATGAGCAGTTCTTC
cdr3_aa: CASSFGTMNEQFF

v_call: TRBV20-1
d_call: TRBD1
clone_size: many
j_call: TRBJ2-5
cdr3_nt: TGCAGTGCTAGCGGACAGGGGGGACCGCGGACCCAGTACTTC
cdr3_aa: CSASGQGGPRTQYF

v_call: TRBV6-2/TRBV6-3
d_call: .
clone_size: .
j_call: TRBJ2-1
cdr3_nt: TGTGCCAGCAGTTCTTCTGACCTGGGCGATGAGCAGTTCTTC
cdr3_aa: CASSSSDLGDEQFF

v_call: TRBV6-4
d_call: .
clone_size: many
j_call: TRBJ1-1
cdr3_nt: TGTGCCAGCAGTGAAGTGGACAGCCCGAACACTGAAGCTTTCTTT
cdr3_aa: CASSEVDSPNTEAFF

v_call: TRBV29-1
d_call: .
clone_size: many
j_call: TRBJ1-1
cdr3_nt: TGCAGCGTTGCGGGGCAGGGCGGCATGAACACTGAAGCTTTCTTT
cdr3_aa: CSVAGQGGMNTEAFF

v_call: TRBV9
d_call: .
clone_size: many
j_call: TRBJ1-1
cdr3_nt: TGTGCCAGCAGCGTCCCCACGGGGCCTGAAGCTTTCTTT
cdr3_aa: CASSVPTGPEAFF

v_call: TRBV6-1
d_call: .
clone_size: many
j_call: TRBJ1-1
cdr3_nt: TGTGCCAGCAGTGAGGGGCAGAACACTGAAGCTTTCTTT
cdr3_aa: CASSEGQNTEAFF

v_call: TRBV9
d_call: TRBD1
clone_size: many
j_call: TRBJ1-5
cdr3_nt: TGTGCCAGCAGCCCCGATCCCACAGGGGGCAGGGAGCCCCAGCATTTT
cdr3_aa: CASSPDPTGGREPQHF

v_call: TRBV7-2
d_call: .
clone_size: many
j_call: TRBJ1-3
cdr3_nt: TGTGCCAGCAGCTTAATCGAGGGAAACACCATATATTTT
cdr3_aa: CASSLIEGNTIYF

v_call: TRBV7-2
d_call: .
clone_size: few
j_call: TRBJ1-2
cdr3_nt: TGTGCCAGCAGCTCCGAACCTACTTGGGGGACTGTCTATGGCTACACCTTC
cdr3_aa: CASSSEPTWGTVYGYTF

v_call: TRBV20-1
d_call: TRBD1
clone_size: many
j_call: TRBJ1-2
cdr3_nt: TGCAGTGCTCGCGGGACAGCAGGCGCTAACTATGGCTACACCTTC
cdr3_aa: CSARGTAGANYGYTF

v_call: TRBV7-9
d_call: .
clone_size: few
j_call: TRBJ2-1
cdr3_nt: TGTGCCAGCAGCTTAGTTCTCGATGAGCAGTTCTTC
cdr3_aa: CASSLVLDEQFF

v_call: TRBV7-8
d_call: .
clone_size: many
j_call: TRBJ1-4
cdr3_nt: TGTGCCAGCAGTGCCCTGCCCACTGGGAATGAAAAACTGTTTTTT
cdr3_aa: CASSALPTGNEKLFF

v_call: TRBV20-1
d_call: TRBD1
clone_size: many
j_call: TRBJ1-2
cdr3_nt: TGCAGTGCTGGGTACAGGGGTAACTATGGCTACACCTTC
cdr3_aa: CSAGYRGNYGYTF

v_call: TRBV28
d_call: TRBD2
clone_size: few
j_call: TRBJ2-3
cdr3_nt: TGTGCCAGCGGATGGGGGGGGATGGGCACAGATACGCAGTATTTT
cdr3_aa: CASGWGGMGTDTQYF

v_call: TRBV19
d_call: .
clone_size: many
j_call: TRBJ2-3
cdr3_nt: TGTGCCAGTATGGCGTGGGAAGCAGATACGCAGTATTTT
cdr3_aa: CASMAWEADTQYF

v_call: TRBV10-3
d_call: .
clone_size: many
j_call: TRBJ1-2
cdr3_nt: TGTGCCATCAGTGCTTCACCCGCGTTTGGCAGGGTGATATACTATGGCTACACCTTC
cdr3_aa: CAISASPAFGRVIYYGYTF

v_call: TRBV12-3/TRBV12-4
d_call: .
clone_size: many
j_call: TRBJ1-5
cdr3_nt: TGTGCCAGCAGTCCGGACAGACACAATCAGCCCCAGCATTTT
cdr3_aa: CASSPDRHNQPQHF

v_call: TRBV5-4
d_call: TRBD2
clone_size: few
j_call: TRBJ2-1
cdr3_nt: TGTGCCAGCAGCTCGCCAACTAGCGGACAGAGCTCCTACAATGAGCAGTTCTTC
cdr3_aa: CASSSPTSGQSSYNEQFF

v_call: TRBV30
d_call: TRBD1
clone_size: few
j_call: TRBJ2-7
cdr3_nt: TGTGCCTGGGGACCCGGGACAGGGCCCGACGAGCAGTACTTC
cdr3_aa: CAWGPGTGPDEQYF

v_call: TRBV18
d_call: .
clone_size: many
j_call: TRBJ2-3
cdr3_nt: TGTGCCAGCTCACCACTATTCGGGGTTCTCGGCACAGATACGCAGTATTTT
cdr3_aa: CASSPLFGVLGTDTQYF

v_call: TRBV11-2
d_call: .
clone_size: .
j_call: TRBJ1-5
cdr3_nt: TGTGCCAGCAGCTTGATCGTAGTCGGCAATCAGCCCCAGCATTTT
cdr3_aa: CASSLIVVGNQPQHF